This T cell receptor beta chain emerged from a study of CD8 T cells in Susac syndrome. RNA totalling about 0.45 to 1 ug underwent reverse transcription with random hexamers. TCRdb re-analysed the immunoSEQ multiplex PCR reads in MiXCR, keeping a single row per CDR3 protein. The table has some 130,000 distinct CDR3 sequences, 95% seen once. V was trimmed by 9 bases and J by 7 bases, leaving 15 bases between them. This CDR3 has 12 residues. Germline V CDR1 and CDR2: ENHRY, SYGVKD. Sequenced sample: CD8+ T cells from PBMCs. The chain employs TRBV10-3 and TRBJ1-2; D is possibly TRBD1 (6 bases). This receptor was obtained from a human donor with Susac syndrome. CDR3 region: CAMHETGFGYTF. CDR3 sequence (DNA): TGTGCCATGCACGAAACAGGGTTTGGCTACACCTTC.